The T cell receptor beta chain under discussion was sequenced for a study of STAT5B mutations in CD4+ large granular lymphocyte leukemia. Study-wide context: The CDR3 'QG' motif was associated with a particular HLA allele among healthy donors.

The study, taken as a whole, reports: 8/27 top patient clones versus 2/35 control clones were TRBV06-family. 25% of private leukemic clonotypes occurred rarely in other patients' non-leukemic repertoires.

V was cut by 0 bases and J by 0 bases, with 4 bases left in between. CDR3 length: 13 amino acids. Germline loops: CDR1 SGDLS, CDR2 YYNGEE. Note on this clone: What it binds is not known.

Authors' analysis steps: The detection floor for productive clonotype frequency was 2.59 x 10-5. Profiled with immunoSEQ multiplex PCR; TCRdb holds only in-frame clones, not every one. Clone size and the V and J calls come from that table; the DNA yielded D and trimming. The sample has roughly 41,000 clones, about four fifths seen once. This TCR was sampled from a human donor in good health. V usage is TRBV9 and J usage is TRBJ2-7, with no clear D. Sequenced input: CD4+ T cells from blood buffy coats. CDR3 DNA: TGTGCCAGCAGCGTAGGAAACTCCTACGAGCAGTACTTC. Its translation: CASSVGNSYEQYF.